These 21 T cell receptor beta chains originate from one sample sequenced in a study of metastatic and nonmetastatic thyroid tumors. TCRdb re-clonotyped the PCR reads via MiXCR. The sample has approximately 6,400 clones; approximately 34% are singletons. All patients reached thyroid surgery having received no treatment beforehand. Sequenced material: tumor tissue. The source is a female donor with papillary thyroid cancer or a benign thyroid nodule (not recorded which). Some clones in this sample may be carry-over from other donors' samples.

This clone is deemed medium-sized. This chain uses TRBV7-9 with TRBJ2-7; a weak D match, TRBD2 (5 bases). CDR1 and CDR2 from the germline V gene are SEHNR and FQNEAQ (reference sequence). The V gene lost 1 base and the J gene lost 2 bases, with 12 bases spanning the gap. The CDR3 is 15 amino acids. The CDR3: CASSLGYQRTYEQYF. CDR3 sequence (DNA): TGTGCCAGCAGCTTAGGGTACCAGCGGACCTACGAGCAGTACTTC.

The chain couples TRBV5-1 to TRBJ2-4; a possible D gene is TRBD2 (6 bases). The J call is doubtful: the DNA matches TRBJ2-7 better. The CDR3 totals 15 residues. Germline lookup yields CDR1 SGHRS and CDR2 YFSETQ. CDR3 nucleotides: TGCGCCAGCAGCTTCGGGTACGGGAGCTCCTACGAGCAGTACTTC. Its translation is CASSFGYGSSYEQYF.

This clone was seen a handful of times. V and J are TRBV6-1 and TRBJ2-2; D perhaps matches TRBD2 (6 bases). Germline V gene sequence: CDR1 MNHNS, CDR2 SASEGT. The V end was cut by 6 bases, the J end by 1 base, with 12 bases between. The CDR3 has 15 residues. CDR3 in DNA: TGTGCCAGCAGCCGGGGACTTCTGAACACCGGGGAGCTGTTTTTT. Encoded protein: CASSRGLLNTGELFF.

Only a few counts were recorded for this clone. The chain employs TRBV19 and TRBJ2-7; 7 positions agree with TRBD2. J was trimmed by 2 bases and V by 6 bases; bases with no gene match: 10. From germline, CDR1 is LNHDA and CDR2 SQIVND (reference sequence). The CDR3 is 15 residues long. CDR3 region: CASSPFVGGAYEQYF. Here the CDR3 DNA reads TGTGCCAGTAGCCCGTTCGTGGGAGGGGCCTACGAGCAGTACTTC.

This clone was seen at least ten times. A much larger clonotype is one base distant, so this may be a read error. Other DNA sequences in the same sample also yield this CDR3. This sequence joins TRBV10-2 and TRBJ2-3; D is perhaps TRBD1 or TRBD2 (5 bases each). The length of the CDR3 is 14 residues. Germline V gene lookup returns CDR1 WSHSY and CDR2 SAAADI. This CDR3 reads CASRRGRSTDTQYF. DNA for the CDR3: TGCGCCAGCAGAAGGGGACGCTCAACAGATACGCAATATTTT.

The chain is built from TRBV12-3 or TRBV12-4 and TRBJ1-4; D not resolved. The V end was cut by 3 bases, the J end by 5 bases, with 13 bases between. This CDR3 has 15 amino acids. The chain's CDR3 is CASSFGQLMNEKLFF. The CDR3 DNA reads TGTGCCAGCAGTTTTGGGCAGCTGATGAATGAAAAACTGTTTTTT.

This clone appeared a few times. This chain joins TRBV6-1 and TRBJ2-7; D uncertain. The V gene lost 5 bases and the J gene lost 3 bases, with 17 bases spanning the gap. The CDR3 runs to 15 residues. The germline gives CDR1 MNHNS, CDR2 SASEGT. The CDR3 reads CASSPHRTPGYEQYF. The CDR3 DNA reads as TGTGCCAGCAGTCCCCACCGGACCCCCGGCTACGAGCAGTACTTC.

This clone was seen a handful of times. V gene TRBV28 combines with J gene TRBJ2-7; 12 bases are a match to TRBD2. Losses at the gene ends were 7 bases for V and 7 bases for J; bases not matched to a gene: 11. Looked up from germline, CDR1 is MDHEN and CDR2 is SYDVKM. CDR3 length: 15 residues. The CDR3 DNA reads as TGTGCCAGCACCCTTGCGACTAGCGGGAGCGGGGAGCAGTACTTC. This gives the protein CASTLATSGSGEQYF. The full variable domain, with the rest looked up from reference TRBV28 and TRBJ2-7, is DVKVTQSSRYLVKRTGEKVFLECVQDMDHENMFWYRQDPGLGLRLIYFSYDVKMKEKGDIPEGYSVSREKKERFSLILESASTNQTSMYLCASTLATSGSGEQYFGPGTRLTVT.

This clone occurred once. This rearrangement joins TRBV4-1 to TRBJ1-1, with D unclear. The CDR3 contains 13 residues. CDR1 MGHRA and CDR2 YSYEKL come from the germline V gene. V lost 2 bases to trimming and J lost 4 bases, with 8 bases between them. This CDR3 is CASSQREITEAFF. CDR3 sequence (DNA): TGCGCCAGCAGCCAACGGGAGATCACTGAAGCTTTCTTT.

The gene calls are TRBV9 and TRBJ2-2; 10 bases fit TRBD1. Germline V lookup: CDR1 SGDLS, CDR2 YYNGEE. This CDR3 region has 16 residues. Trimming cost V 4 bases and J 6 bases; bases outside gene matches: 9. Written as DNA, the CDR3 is TGTGCCAGCAGCTACCGGCCCGGACAGGGGGCCGGGGAGCTGTTTTTT. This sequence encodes CASSYRPGQGAGELFF.

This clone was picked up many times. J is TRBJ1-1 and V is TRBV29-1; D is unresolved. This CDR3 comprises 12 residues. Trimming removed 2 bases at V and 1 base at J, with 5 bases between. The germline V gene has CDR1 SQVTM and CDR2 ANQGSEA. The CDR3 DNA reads TGCAGCGTTGAATCTAGGAACACTGAAGCTTTCTTT. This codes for CSVESRNTEAFF.

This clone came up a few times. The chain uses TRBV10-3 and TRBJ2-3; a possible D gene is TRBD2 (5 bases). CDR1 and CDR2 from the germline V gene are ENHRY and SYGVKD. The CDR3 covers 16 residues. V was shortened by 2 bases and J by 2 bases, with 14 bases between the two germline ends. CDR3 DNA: TGTGCCATCAGTGAGCTCGGGTTAGCGAACACAGATACGCAGTATTTT. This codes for CAISELGLANTDTQYF.

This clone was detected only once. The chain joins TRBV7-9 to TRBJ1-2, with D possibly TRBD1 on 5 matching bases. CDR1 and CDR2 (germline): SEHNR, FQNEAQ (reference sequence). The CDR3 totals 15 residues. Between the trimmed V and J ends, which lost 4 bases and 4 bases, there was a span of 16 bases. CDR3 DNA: TGTGCCAGCAGCTCCCGTCAGGACACCATCTATGGCTACACCTTC. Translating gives CASSSRQDTIYGYTF. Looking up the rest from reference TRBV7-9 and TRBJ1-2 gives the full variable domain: DTGVSQNPRHKITKRGQNVTFRCDPISEHNRLYWYRQTLGQGPEFLTYFQNEAQLEKSRLLSDRFSAERPKGSFSTLEIQRTEQGDSAMYLCASSSRQDTIYGYTFGSGTRLTVV.

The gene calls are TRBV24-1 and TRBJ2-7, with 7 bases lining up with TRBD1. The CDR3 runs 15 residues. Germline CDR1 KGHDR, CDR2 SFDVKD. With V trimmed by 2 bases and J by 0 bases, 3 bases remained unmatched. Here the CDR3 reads CATSDWDSPSYEQYF. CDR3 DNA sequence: TGTGCCACCAGTGATTGGGACAGCCCCTCCTACGAGCAGTACTTC.

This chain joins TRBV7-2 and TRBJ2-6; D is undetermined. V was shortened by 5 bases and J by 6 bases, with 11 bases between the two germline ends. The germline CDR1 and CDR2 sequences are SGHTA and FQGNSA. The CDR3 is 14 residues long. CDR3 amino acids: CASSPRPVANVLTF. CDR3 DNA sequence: TGTGCCAGCAGCCCCAGGCCTGTGGCCAACGTCCTGACTTTC. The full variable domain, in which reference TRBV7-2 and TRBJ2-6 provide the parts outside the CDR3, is GAGVSQSPSNKVTEKGKDVELRCDPISGHTALYWYRQSLGQGLEFLIYFQGNSAPDKSGLPSDRFSAERTGGSVSTLTIQRTQQEDSAVYLCASSPRPVANVLTFGAGSRLTVL.

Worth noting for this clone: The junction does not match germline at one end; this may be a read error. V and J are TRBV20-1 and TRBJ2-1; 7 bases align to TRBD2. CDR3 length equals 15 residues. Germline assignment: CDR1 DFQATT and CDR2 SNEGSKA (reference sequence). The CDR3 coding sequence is TGCAGCGCTATCCTCCGGGGGGTCTCCTACAATGAGCAGTTCTTC. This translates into CSAILRGVSYNEQFF.

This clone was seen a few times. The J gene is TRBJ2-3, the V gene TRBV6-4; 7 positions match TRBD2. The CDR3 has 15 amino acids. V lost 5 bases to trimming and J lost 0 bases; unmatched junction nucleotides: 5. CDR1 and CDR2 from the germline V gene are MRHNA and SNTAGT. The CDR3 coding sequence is TGTGCCAGCAGTTCGCGGGGGACGAGCACAGATACGCAGTATTTT. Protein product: CASSSRGTSTDTQYF.

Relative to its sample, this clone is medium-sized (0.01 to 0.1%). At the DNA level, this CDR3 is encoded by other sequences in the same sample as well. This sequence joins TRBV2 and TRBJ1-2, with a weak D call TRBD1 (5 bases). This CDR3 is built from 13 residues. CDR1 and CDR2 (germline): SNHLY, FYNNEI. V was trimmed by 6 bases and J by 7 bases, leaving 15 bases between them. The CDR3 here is CASRRGLDAGYTF. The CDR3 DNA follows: TGTGCCAGCAGGAGGGGACTCGATGCTGGCTACACCTTC.

CDR3 protein: CASSRAGQMTYNSPLHF. The CDR3 nucleotides are TGTGCCAGCAGTCGAGCGGGACAGATGACCTATAATTCACCCCTCCACTTT. The chain has TRBV27 and TRBJ1-6; TRBD1 matches at 7 bases. Germline-derived CDR1 and CDR2 are MNHEY and SMNVEV (reference sequence). V lost 5 bases, J lost 2 bases, and 9 bases stayed unmatched. The CDR3 is 17 amino acids.

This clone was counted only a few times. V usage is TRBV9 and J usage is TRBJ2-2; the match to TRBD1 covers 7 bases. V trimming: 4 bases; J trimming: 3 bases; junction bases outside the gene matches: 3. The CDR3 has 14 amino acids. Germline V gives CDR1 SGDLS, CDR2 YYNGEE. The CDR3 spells CASSLGQDTGELFF. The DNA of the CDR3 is TGTGCCAGCAGCTTAGGACAGGACACCGGGGAGCTGTTTTTT.

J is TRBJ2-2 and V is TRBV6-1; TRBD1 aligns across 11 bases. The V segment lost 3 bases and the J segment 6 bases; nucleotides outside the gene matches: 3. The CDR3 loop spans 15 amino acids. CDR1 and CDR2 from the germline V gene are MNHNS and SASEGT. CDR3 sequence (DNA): TGTGCCAGCAGTGAGGGGACAGGGGGGGCCGGGGAGCTGTTTTTT. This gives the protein CASSEGTGGAGELFF.